Following are 3 T cell receptor beta chains from one sample sequenced in a study of Graves' ophthalmopathy and Graves' hyperthyroidism. As the template, RNA transcripts were used to amplify TCR beta CDR3 regions. Second-round multiplex PCR came after a first-round RT-PCR that employed HTBI primers. Each CDR3 protein is one row after TCRdb ran MiXCR on the multiplex PCR reads. This table has over a million distinct CDR3 sequences, 36% appearing once. Specimen: peripheral blood or thyroid tissue (not recorded which). These receptors all come from an adult man with Graves' hyperthyroidism.

This chain uses TRBV7-8 with TRBJ2-2, with 10 bases aligning to TRBD2. V gave up 1 base and J gave up 3 bases; unmatched junction bases: 5. Germline CDR1 is SGHVS and CDR2 is FQNEAQ. This CDR3 has 17 residues. CDR3 DNA sequence: TGTGCCAGCAGCTTAGTAATTCTAGCGGGGGACACCGGGGAGCTGTTTTTT. As protein: CASSLVILAGDTGELFF. Full variable domain (missing parts from reference TRBV7-8 and TRBJ2-2): GAGVSQSPRYKVAKRGQDVALRCDPISGHVSLFWYQQALGQGPEFLTYFQNEAQLDKSGLPSDRFFAERPEGSVSTLKIQRTQQEDSAVYLCASSLVILAGDTGELFFGEGSRLTVL.

The rearrangement links TRBV27 to TRBJ1-5, with D possibly matching TRBD1 (5 bases). Germline V gene lookup returns CDR1 MNHEY and CDR2 SMNVEV (reference sequence). The germline V and J ends were trimmed by 0 bases and 7 bases, with 13 bases remaining between them. This CDR3 has 15 amino acids. The DNA for the CDR3 is TGTGCCAGCAGTTTATCGTGGGGGGGTGAACAGCCCCAGCATTTT. This gives the protein CASSLSWGGEQPQHF.

This chain uses TRBV2 with TRBJ1-5; D gene unclear. Per the germline V gene, CDR1 is SNHLY and CDR2 is FYNNEI. Trimming removed 4 bases from V and 14 bases from J, with 21 bases in between. This CDR3 region has 14 residues. CDR3 protein: CASSAGGSAAYEHF. As DNA, the CDR3 is TGTGCCAGCAGTGCCGGCGGGTCAGCCGCCTACGAGCATTTT.